The clone carrying this TCR beta chain was seen only once. The antigen remains unidentified. These data are taken from a study of shared clonotypes between healthy human individuals. In the study overall: Every donor yielded three CD4 naive, three CD4 memory, two CD8 naive and one CD8 memory plate. General study points: Collection of samples was limited to blood; tissue repertoires likely differ.

Recent vaccinations or acute infections were absent in the healthy HIV-negative adult donors. Investigators divided CD4+ cells into CD45RA+ naive and CD45RA-negative memory subsets. Repertoires were generated with immunoSEQ multiplex PCR, while TCRdb's copy carries only in-frame clones and drops some. The table lists under 2.5 million clones, 85% to 95% of them singletons. The CDR3 spans 14 residues. The germline V and J ends were trimmed by 2 bases and 4 bases, with 11 bases remaining between them. Germline CDR1 MDHEN, CDR2 SYDVKM. Specimen: naive CD4+ T cells from PBMCs. Subset meaning: CD45RA+ positively selected. This chain links TRBV28 with TRBJ1-2, with a weak D call TRBD1 (5 bases). This TCR derives from a man aged 18 to 30 in good health. Some clones in this sample may be carry-over from other donors' samples. CDR3 in amino acids: CASSLQGFAYGYTF. As DNA, the CDR3 is TGTGCCAGCAGTTTACAGGGATTTGCCTATGGCTACACCTTC.